What follows is one T cell receptor (beta chain) and its context. The antigen is not known. The source of the sample is a study of cytomegalovirus exposure and HLA in healthy donors. Study-wide context: One earlier analysis, a look at approximately 180 million T cells, found fewer than 140 million unique TCR beta sequences.

Findings and caveats of the study: Later analysis suggested links between common viral pathogens and several top significant clusters. The number of N-insertions in an Asian-associated ancestry cluster was reportedly below the roughly 620-donor mean in a later analysis. Around 160 TCR beta chains were listed as cytomegalovirus-associated.

The germline V gene encodes CDR1 SNHLY and CDR2 FYNNEI. The CDR3 extends over 13 amino acids. The V end was cut by 4 bases, the J end by 2 bases, with 8 bases between. The PCR was carried out with 60 Vbeta primers and 13 Jbeta primers. Libraries were prepared by immunoSEQ multiplex PCR; TCRdb keeps only in-frame clonotypes and omits some of them. This sample yields about 130,000 clones, of which 70% to 80% are seen a single time; approximately 2% belongs to the top ten. The origin of this receptor is a man aged 25 to 45 in good health and CMV-seronegative. The chain is built from TRBV2 and TRBJ2-5, with D possibly matching TRBD2 (6 bases). The sequenced material came from PBMCs. Here the CDR3 reads CASSGDLQETQYF. CDR3 in DNA: TGTGCCAGCAGTGGGGACTTGCAAGAGACCCAGTACTTC. Combining the CDR3 with reference TRBV2 and TRBJ2-5 gives the whole variable domain EPEVTQTPSHQVTQMGQEVILRCVPISNHLYFYWYRQILGQKVEFLVSFYNNEISEKSEIFDDQFSVERPDGSNFTLKIRSTKLEDSAMYFCASSGDLQETQYFGPGTRLLVL.